The entry below describes one TCR beta chain. The antigen is undetermined. This sample is drawn from a study of monozygotic twins with inflammatory bowel disease. The study subjected TCRalpha and TCRbeta cDNA to two nested PCRs of approximately 16 and 9 cycles. TCRdb reprocessed the 5' RACE reads, keeping one entry per CDR3 protein, no DNA. The table for this sample gives 400,000 or so distinct CDR3 sequences. Study-level results: Relative to healthy twins, IBD patients had fewer clonotypes in common with others, a gap that was especially apparent with disease activity. Some repertoire variability may stem from patients' differing immunosuppressive treatments.

This TCR was recovered from a human donor with ulcerative colitis or Crohn's disease, or a healthy co-twin of an affected twin (not recorded which). The sequenced sample was blood.

The CDR3 spells CASSIGPERGNTIYF. V gene TRBV19 combines with J gene TRBJ1-3. CDR3 length equals 15 residues. Looked up from germline, CDR1 is LNHDA and CDR2 is SQIVND (reference sequence).